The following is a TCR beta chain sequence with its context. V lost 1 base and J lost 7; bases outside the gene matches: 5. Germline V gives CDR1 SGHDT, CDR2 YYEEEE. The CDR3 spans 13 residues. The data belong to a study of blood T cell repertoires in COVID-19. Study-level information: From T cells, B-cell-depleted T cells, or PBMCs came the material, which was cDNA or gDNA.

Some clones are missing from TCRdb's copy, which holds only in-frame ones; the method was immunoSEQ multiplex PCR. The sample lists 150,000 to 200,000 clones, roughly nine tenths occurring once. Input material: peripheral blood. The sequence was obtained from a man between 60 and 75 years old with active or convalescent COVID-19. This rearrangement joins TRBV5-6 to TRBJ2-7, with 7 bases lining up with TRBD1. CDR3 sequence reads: CASSLYRGAEQYF. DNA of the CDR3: TGTGCCAGCAGCTTGTACAGGGGAGCAGAGCAGTACTTC.